This T cell receptor (beta chain) was sequenced in a study of human T cells and chemical hapten exposure. TCRdb passed the RACE reads through MiXCR, listing each CDR3 protein once. The profile covers roughly 80,000 distinct CDR3 sequences, with around 10% appearing a single time and approximately 4% taken by the ten largest. V was shortened by 2 bases and J by 7 bases, with 8 bases between the two germline ends. The CDR3 is 12 residues long. Germline V CDR1 and CDR2: SGHAT, FQDESV (reference sequence). Time point of the sample: patch test 1, 2 weeks after DPC sensitization. Sample treatment: therapeutic diphenylcyclopropenone sensitization with weekly scalp DPC.

The sample in question was whole blood, obtained in connection with sensitization to the hapten diphenylcyclopropenone (DPC). The source of this sequence is a woman aged 50 to 65 with alopecia areata. Some clones in this sample may be carry-over from other donors' samples. The gene calls are TRBV11-1 and TRBJ2-5; D remains unclear. CDR3 nucleotide sequence: TGTGCCAGCAGCTTACCGTCTGGGACCCAGTACTTC. It yields the protein CASSLPSGTQYF.